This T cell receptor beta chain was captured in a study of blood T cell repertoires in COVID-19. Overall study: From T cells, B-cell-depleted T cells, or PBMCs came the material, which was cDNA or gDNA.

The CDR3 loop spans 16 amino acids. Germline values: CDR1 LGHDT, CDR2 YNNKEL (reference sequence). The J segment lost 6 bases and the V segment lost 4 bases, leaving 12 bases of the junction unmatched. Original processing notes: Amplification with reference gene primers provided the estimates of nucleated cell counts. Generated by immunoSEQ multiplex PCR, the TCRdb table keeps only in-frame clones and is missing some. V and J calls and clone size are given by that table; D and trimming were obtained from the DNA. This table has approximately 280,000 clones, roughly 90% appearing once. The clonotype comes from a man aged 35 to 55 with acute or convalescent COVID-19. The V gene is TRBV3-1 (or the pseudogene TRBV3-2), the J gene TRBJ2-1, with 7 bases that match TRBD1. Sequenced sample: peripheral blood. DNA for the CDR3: TGTGCCAGCAGCCGCCGATATAAACAGGGGATCAATGAGCAGTTCTTC. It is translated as CASSRRYKQGINEQFF.